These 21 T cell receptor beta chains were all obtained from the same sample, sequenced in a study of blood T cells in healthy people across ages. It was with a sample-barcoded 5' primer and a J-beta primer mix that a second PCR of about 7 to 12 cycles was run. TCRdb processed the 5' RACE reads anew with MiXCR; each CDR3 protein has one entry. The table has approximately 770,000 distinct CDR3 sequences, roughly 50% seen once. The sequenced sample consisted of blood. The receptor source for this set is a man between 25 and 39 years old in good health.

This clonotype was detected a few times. The CDR3: CASSDDLLNIQYF. CDR3 sequence (DNA): TGTGCCAGCAGTGACGACCTGTTAAACATTCAGTACTTC. The chain employs TRBV25-1 and TRBJ2-4; the D is unclear. Between the trimmed V and J ends, which lost 3 bases and 6 bases, there was a span of 9 bases. The germline V gene has CDR1 MGHDK and CDR2 SYGVNS. CDR3 size: 13 residues.

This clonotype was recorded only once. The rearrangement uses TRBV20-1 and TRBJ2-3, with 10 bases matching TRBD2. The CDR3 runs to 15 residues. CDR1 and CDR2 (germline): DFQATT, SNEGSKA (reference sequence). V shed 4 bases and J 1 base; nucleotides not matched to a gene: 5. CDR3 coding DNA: TGCAGTGCTAACGTAGCGGGAGGACGCACAGATACGCAGTATTTT. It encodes CSANVAGGRTDTQYF.

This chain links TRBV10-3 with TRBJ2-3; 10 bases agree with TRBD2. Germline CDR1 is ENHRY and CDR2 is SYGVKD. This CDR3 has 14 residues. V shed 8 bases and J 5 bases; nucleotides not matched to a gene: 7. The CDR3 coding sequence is TGTGCCATCGGCCTAGCGGGAGTGGAAGATACGCAGTATTTT. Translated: CAIGLAGVEDTQYF.

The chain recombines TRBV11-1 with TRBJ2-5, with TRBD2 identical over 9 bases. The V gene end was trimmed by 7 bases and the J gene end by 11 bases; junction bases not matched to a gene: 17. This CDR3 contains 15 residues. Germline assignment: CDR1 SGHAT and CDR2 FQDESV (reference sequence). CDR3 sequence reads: CASIRGSSGSNEQYF. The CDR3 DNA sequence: TGTGCCAGCATCCGTGGTAGTAGCGGGAGTAATGAGCAGTACTTC.

CDR3 in DNA: TGTGCCAGTAGTATTGGGCTGACCGATGGCTACACCTTC. This codes for CASSIGLTDGYTF. The V gene is TRBV19, the J gene TRBJ1-2, with D uncertain. CDR1 and CDR2 from the germline V gene are LNHDA and SQIVND (reference sequence). The CDR3 is 13 amino acids. Between the trimmed V and J ends, which lost 3 bases and 6 bases, there was a span of 11 bases.

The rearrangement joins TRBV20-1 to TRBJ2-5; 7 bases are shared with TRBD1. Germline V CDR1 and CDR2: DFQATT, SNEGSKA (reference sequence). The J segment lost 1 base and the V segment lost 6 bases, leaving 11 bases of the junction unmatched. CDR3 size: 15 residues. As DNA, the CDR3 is TGCAGTGCCATCCCCCTGACAGGGCGCCAAGAGACCCAGTACTTC. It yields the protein CSAIPLTGRQETQYF.

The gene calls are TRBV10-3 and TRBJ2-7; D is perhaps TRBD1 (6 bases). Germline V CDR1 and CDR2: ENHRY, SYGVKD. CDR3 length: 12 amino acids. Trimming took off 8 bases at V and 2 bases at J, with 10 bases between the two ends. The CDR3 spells CAIRTDAYEQYF. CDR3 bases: TGTGCCATCCGGACAGATGCCTACGAGCAGTACTTC.

In nucleotides, the CDR3 is TGTGCTAGTGGTTTGGTACAGTTTATGGGGGCGCGGGGTGCGGTACGACAAGAGACCCAGTACTTC. It codes for CASGLVQFMGARGAVRQETQYF. This chain uses TRBV12-5 with TRBJ2-5; tentatively, D is TRBD1 or TRBD2 (6 bases each). V was trimmed by 0 bases and J by 2 bases, leaving 31 bases between them. Germline values: CDR1 LGHNT, CDR2 FRNRAP. CDR3 length: 22 amino acids.

The CDR3 nucleotides are TGTGCCAGCAGCGTATTTGACGGGGGGGAGCTGTTTTTT. This codes for CASSVFDGGELFF. V usage is TRBV9 and J usage is TRBJ2-2; no reliable D call. The germline V gene encodes CDR1 SGDLS and CDR2 YYNGEE. V was clipped by 1 base and J by 8 bases, with 9 bases between them. The CDR3 is 13 residues long.

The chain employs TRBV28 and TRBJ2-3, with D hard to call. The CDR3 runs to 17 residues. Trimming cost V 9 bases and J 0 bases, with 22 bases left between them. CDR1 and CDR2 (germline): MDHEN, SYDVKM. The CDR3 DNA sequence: TGTGCCAGTAAACCCAAGTCCGGCAGGCGGAGCACAGATACGCAGTATTTT. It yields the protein CASKPKSGRRSTDTQYF.

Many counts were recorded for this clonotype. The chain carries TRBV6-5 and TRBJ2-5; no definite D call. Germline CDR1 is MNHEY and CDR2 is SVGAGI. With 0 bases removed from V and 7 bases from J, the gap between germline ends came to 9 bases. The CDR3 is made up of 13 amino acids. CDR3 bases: TGTGCCAGCAGTTACTCGGATTACGGGACCCAGTACTTC. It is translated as CASSYSDYGTQYF.

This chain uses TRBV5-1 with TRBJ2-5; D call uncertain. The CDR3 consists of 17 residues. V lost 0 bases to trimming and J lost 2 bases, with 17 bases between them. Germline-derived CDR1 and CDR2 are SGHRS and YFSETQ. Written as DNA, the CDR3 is TGCGCCAGCAGCTTGGTCGCCCAGACATCCTATCAAGAGACCCAGTACTTC. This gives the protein CASSLVAQTSYQETQYF.

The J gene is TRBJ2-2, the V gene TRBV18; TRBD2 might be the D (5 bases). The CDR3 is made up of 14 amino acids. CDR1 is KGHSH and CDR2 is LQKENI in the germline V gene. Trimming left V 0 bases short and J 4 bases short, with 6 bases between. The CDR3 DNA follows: TGTGCCAGCTCACCACCTAGCGCCACCGGGGAGCTGTTTTTT. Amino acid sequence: CASSPPSATGELFF.

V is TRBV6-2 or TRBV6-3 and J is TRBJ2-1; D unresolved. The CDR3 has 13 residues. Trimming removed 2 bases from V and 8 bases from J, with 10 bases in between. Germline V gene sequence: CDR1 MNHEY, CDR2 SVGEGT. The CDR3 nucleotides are TGTGCCAGCAGTTACGACGCAGTCTATGAGCAGTTCTTC. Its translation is CASSYDAVYEQFF.

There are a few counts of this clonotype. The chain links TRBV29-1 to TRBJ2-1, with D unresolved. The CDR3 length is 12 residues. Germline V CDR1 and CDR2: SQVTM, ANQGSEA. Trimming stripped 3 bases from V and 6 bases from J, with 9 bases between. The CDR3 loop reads CSVEQDGNEQFF. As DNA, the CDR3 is TGCAGCGTTGAGCAGGACGGCAATGAGCAGTTCTTC.

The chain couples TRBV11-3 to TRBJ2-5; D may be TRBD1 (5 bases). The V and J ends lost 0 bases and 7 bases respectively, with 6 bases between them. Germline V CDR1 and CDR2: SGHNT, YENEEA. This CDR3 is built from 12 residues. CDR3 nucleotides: TGTGCCAGCAGCTTAGACCAGGGGACCCAGTACTTC. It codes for CASSLDQGTQYF.

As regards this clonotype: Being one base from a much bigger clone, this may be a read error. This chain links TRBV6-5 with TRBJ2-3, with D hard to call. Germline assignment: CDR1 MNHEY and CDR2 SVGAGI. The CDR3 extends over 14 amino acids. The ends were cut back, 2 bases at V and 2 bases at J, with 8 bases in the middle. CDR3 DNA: TGTGCCAGCAGTTACGCGGCTAACACAGATACGCAGTATTTT. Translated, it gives CASSYAANTDTQYF.

The CDR3 nucleotides read TGTGCCAGCAATACAACCGGGTCGACCCATCAGCCCCAGCATTTT. It specifies CASNTTGSTHQPQHF. V gene TRBV6-5 combines with J gene TRBJ1-5; no definite D call. V lost 7 bases, J lost 5 bases, and 18 bases lay in between. The CDR3 runs to 15 residues. Germline CDR1 reads MNHEY; CDR2 reads SVGAGI.

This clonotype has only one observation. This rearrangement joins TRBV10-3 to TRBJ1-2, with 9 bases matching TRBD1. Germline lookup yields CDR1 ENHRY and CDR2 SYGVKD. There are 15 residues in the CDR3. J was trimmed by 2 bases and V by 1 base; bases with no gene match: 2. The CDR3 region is CAISEWTGENYGYTF. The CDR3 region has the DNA TGTGCCATCAGTGAGTGGACAGGGGAAAACTATGGCTACACCTTC.

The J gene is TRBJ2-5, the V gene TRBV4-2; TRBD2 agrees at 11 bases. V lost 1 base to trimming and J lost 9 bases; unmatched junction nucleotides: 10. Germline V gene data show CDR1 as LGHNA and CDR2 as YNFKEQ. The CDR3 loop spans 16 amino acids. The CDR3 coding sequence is TGTGCCAGCAGCCAAGTGGGACTAGCGGTGCTAGGGGCCCAGTACTTC. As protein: CASSQVGLAVLGAQYF.

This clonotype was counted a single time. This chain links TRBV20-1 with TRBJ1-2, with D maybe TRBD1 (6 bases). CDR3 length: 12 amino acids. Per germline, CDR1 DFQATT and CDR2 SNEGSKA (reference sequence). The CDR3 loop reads CRAPVGGEGYTF. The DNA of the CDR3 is TGCAGGGCCCCCGTTGGGGGCGAGGGCTACACCTTC.